The clone carrying this T cell receptor (beta chain) was counted a few times. This entry is derived from a study of CD8+CD57+ T cells in acquired aplastic anemia. V lost 5 bases and J lost 7, with 17 bases in between. Germline V gene data show CDR1 as SGHVS and CDR2 as FNYEAQ. This CDR3 spans 14 amino acids. Genomic DNA constituted the template upon which TCR beta VDJ and CDR3 profiling was performed. TCRdb processed the reads anew with MiXCR; each CDR3 protein has one entry. The sample yields about 98,000 distinct CDR3 sequences, around 68% seen once. Sequencing involved patients with CD8+CD57+ cell expansion previously shown by flow cytometry.

Material: sorted CD4+, CD8+, or CD8+CD57+ T cells (not recorded which) from PBMCs. The rearrangement joins TRBV7-6 to TRBJ2-5; the D gene is possibly TRBD2 (5 bases). This receptor was identified in a human donor with aplastic anemia. This CDR3 reads CASSPSGSVGTQYF. In nucleotides, the CDR3 is TGTGCCAGCAGCCCAAGCGGTTCGGTAGGGACCCAGTACTTC.